This T cell receptor (beta chain) was captured in a study of blood T cell repertoires in COVID-19. With 5 bases removed from V and 0 bases from J, the gap between germline ends came to 5 bases. In germline, CDR1 is MNHEY, CDR2 SMNVEV (reference sequence). The CDR3 has 13 residues. TCRdb keeps only in-frame clones here, not all; method: immunoSEQ multiplex PCR. The table lists about 160,000 clones, around 82% of them singletons. The sample consisted of peripheral blood. This TCR was sampled from a woman aged 40-49 years with COVID-19, enrolled during active disease. The chain joins TRBV27 to TRBJ1-5; no definite D call. CDR3 protein: CASSTYSNQPQHF. In DNA, the CDR3 is TGTGCCAGCAGTACATATAGCAATCAGCCCCAGCATTTT.